The clone carrying this TCR beta chain was recorded many times. Its antigen is not known. These data come from a study of T cells in Graves' hyperthyroidism and ophthalmopathy. Study context: Before any treatment, at initial diagnosis, peripheral blood was collected. Study-wide points: Ophthalmopathy was predicted by the model a median of 6.5 months ahead of onset.

Researchers took RNA transcripts and amplified the TCR beta CDR3 regions from them. With the HTBI primer set, the TCR CDR3 went through a first round of RT-PCR. From the multiplex PCR reads, TCRdb called clonotypes with MiXCR, one entry per CDR3 protein. Altogether roughly 400,000 distinct CDR3 sequences are present, more than 12% being singletons, with the ten largest covering 28%. CDR3 length: 15 residues. Trimming took 2 bases from V and 4 from J, leaving 14 bases between them. Germline-derived CDR1 and CDR2 are MNHEY and SMNVEV (reference sequence). PBMCs were sourced from approximately 9.3 ml fresh peripheral blood.

The rearrangement links TRBV27 to TRBJ1-2; D gene uncertain. Sequenced: blood. This receptor was taken from a man in his forties or fifties with Graves' ophthalmopathy. DNA of the CDR3: TGTGCCAGCAGTTTAGACGCGCGCGGTTCCTATGGCTACACCTTC. Translated: CASSLDARGSYGYTF.